The rows below give T cell receptor beta chains drawn from one sample of a study of blood T cell repertoires in COVID-19. Produced via immunoSEQ multiplex PCR; TCRdb's table is partial and in-frame only. The sample shows over 120,000 clones, around 81% of them seen only once. What was sequenced was peripheral blood. The receptors here all came from a human donor in a cohort sampled during active COVID-19. CDR3s include the opening cysteine and the closing phenylalanine or tryptophan. Each record gives: clone size, J gene, V gene, D gene, CDR3 length, CDR3 protein, CDR3 DNA. The D gene is left open where the match is weak. The listing skips clone size in some rows; elsewhere it reads once, few, many or a size class.

NA	TRBJ1-5	TRBV19	TRBD1	13	CATRDRAAQPQHF	TGTGCCACCCGGGACAGGGCGGCTCAGCCCCAGCATTTT
NA	TRBJ2-7	TRBV7-9	TRBD1	16	CASSLGTGESSYEQYF	TGTGCCAGCAGCTTGGGGACAGGGGAAAGCTCCTACGAGCAGTACTTC
NA	TRBJ2-5	TRBV2	TRBD2	16	CASSGPSTSGKETQYF	TGTGCCAGCAGTGGCCCCTCAACTAGCGGGAAAGAGACCCAGTACTTC
NA	TRBJ2-3	TRBV3-1/TRBV3-2	NA	15	CASSQNARLTDTQYF	TGTGCCAGCAGCCAAAACGCGAGACTCACAGATACGCAGTATTTT
few	TRBJ2-3	TRBV4-1	NA	13	CASSQGSGDTQYF	TGCGCCAGCAGCCAAGGCTCAGGTGATACGCAGTATTTT
NA	TRBJ1-1	TRBV11-1	NA	15	CASSLGGGRRTEAFF	TGTGCCAGCAGCTTAGGGGGGGGAAGGAGGACTGAAGCTTTCTTT
NA	TRBJ2-1	TRBV7-9	NA	15	CASSSDWGSYNEQFF	TGTGCCAGCAGTTCGGACTGGGGCTCCTACAATGAGCAGTTCTTC
NA	TRBJ1-3	TRBV12-3/TRBV12-4	NA	13	CASRLVSGNTIYF	TGTGCCAGCAGGCTAGTCTCTGGAAACACCATATATTTT
NA	TRBJ1-4	TRBV5-6	NA	12	CASSLGLEKLFF	TGTGCCAGCAGCTTGGGTCTTGAAAAACTGTTTTTT
NA	TRBJ2-5	TRBV5-1	TRBD2	16	CASSLAGTSEKVTQYF	TGCGCCAGCAGCTTAGCCGGGACTAGCGAGAAGGTGACCCAGTACTTC
NA	TRBJ2-5	TRBV7-2	TRBD2	15	CASSLVGSGSQTQYF	TGTGCCAGCAGCTTAGTGGGTAGCGGGAGCCAGACCCAGTACTTC
NA	TRBJ2-3	TRBV7-9	TRBD2	18	CASRSGTSGNPSTDTQYF	TGTGCCAGCAGATCCGGGACTAGCGGGAATCCCAGCACAGATACGCAGTATTTT
NA	TRBJ2-7	TRBV5-6	TRBD1	12	CASSWTGGEQYF	TGTGCCAGCAGCTGGACAGGGGGCGAGCAGTACTTC
NA	TRBJ2-2	TRBV27	NA	15	CASARAGMGAGELFF	TGTGCCAGCGCCCGGGCGGGGATGGGGGCCGGGGAGCTGTTTTTT
once	TRBJ2-1	TRBV18	TRBD1	15	CASSPPGDRGNEQFF	TGTGCCAGCTCACCGCCCGGGGACAGGGGCAATGAGCAGTTCTTC
NA	TRBJ2-7	TRBV6-1	TRBD1	15	CASSEVIQGAYEQYF	TGTGCCAGCAGTGAAGTGATCCAGGGGGCCTACGAGCAGTACTTC
NA	TRBJ2-7	TRBV6-6	TRBD1	15	CASSGRGQGAVKQYF	TGTGCCAGCAGCGGACGAGGACAGGGGGCGGTTAAGCAGTACTTC
NA	TRBJ1-3	TRBV19	TRBD1	15	CASSSGTGGRNTIYF	TGTGCCAGTAGTTCCGGGACAGGGGGCAGAAACACCATATATTTT
NA	TRBJ2-7	TRBV2	NA	14	CASRGRGINYEQYF	TGTGCCAGCAGGGGGAGGGGGATTAACTACGAGCAGTACTTC
NA	TRBJ1-4	TRBV28	NA	15	CASTPGGVFNEKLFF	TGTGCCAGCACCCCCGGGGGGGTCTTTAATGAAAAACTGTTTTTT
NA	TRBJ1-4	TRBV6-5	TRBD1	14	CASSYKGAYEKLFF	TGTGCCAGCAGTTATAAGGGGGCTTATGAAAAACTGTTTTTT
NA	TRBJ2-7	TRBV7-9	TRBD2	15	CASSLKGLAGNEQYF	TGTGCCAGCAGCTTAAAGGGACTAGCGGGAAACGAGCAGTACTTC
NA	TRBJ2-6	TRBV7-3	NA	13	CASSTGLTNVLTF	TGTGCCAGCAGTACCGGGTTAACAAACGTCCTGACTTTC
NA	TRBJ2-5	TRBV4-2	TRBD2	22	CASSQDRSGGRGLAGGQETQYF	TGTGCCAGCAGCCAAGATAGGTCGGGGGGTAGGGGACTAGCGGGAGGCCAAGAGACCCAGTACTTC
NA	TRBJ2-7	TRBV5-1	TRBD2	15	CASRATGTSPYEQYF	TGCGCCAGCAGGGCGACCGGGACTAGCCCCTACGAGCAGTACTTC
few	TRBJ1-1	TRBV5-1	NA	16	CASSLNPGGGNTEAFF	TGCGCCAGCAGCTTGAATCCTGGGGGAGGGAACACTGAAGCTTTCTTT
once	TRBJ1-1	TRBV10-3	NA	14	CAIATPSSGTEAFF	TGTGCCATCGCAACCCCATCCTCGGGCACTGAAGCTTTCTTT
NA	TRBJ1-1	TRBV28	TRBD1	14	CASSSGQDHTEAFF	TGTGCCAGCAGTTCGGGACAGGACCACACTGAAGCTTTCTTT
NA	TRBJ2-5	TRBV3-1/TRBV3-2	TRBD2	18	CASSQEKVGLAGEETQYF	TGTGCCAGCAGCCAAGAAAAGGTCGGGCTAGCGGGAGAAGAGACCCAGTACTTC
NA	TRBJ2-7	TRBV3-1/TRBV3-2	TRBD2	14	CASSSTSGKYERYF	TGTGCCAGCAGTTCGACTAGCGGGAAATACGAGCGGTACTTC
NA	TRBJ2-1	TRBV27	TRBD2	16	CASSPSSREGYNEQFF	TGTGCCAGCAGCCCCTCCTCGCGGGAGGGCTACAATGAGCAGTTCTTC
medium-sized	TRBJ2-1	TRBV3-1/TRBV3-2	TRBD2	16	CASSFLASGRYNEQFF	TGTGCCAGCAGCTTCCTGGCTAGCGGGAGGTACAATGAGCAGTTCTTC
NA	TRBJ2-5	TRBV28	TRBD1	18	CASGSPPNRGNYQETQYF	TGTGCCAGCGGCAGCCCCCCTAACAGGGGGAACTATCAAGAGACCCAGTACTTC